This T cell receptor beta chain appears in the sequencing data of a study of shared clonotypes between healthy human individuals. Study details: Researchers assigned three CD4 naive, three CD4 memory, two CD8 naive and one CD8 memory plate to each donor.

Study observations and caveats: Naive CD4 clonotypes overlapped across several donors at roughly 5%. Sampling covered blood only; tissue repertoires likely differ.

Repertoires were generated with immunoSEQ multiplex PCR, while TCRdb's copy carries only in-frame clones and drops some. Of about 2.1 million clones listed, just under 95% are singletons. With respect to this clone: Its cognate antigen is unknown.

Naive-designated CD8 cells lacked CD45RO, were positively enriched for CCR7, and omitted terminally differentiated effector memory CD45RA+ cells. Sequenced: naive CD8+ T cells from PBMCs. The TCR sequence derives from a young man in good health. Some clones in this sample may be carry-over from other donors' samples.

The CDR3 loop reads CSVEGLADRTYNEQFF. CDR3 in DNA: TGCAGCGTTGAGGGCCTAGCGGATCGGACCTACAATGAGCAGTTCTTC. The genes are TRBV29-1 and TRBJ2-1; TRBD2 aligns across 7 bases. Per germline, CDR1 SQVTM and CDR2 ANQGSEA. J lost 2 bases, V lost 3 bases, and 10 bases had no gene match. There are 16 residues in the CDR3.